The 9 T cell receptor beta chains below all came from one sample that was sequenced in a study of T cell changes during pregnancy in multiple sclerosis. Using immunoSEQ multiplex PCR, the repertoire was profiled, and TCRdb retains in-frame clones only, with some absent. The profile covers tens of thousands of clones, with approximately 91% appearing a single time and roughly 1.4% taken by the ten largest. The sequencing used peripheral blood, collected in the third trimester of pregnancy. The receptors here all came from a female donor with multiple sclerosis, enrolled in a pregnancy study.

This chain joins TRBV30 and TRBJ1-4, with D perhaps TRBD1 (5 bases). V lost 7 bases and J 0 bases, leaving 18 bases between the germline ends. CDR3 length equals 16 residues. CDR1 and CDR2 (germline): GTSNPN, SVGIG (reference sequence). Here the CDR3 DNA reads TGTGCCTCCTCAGGTGACAGCTTTGCAACTAATGAAAAACTGTTTTTT. This gives the protein CASSGDSFATNEKLFF.

This sequence joins TRBV9 and TRBJ1-2; D is possibly TRBD1 (5 bases). The CDR3 is 14 residues long. Trimming cost V 1 base and J 2 bases, with 9 bases left between them. CDR1 is SGDLS and CDR2 is YYNGEE in the germline V gene. The CDR3 is CASSVSPGNYGYTF. CDR3 in DNA: TGTGCCAGCAGCGTAAGCCCAGGGAACTATGGCTACACCTTC.

The chain combines TRBV29-1 with TRBJ1-3; 9 positions agree with TRBD1. There are 14 residues in the CDR3. Germline values: CDR1 SQVTM, CDR2 ANQGSEA. Trimming removed 5 bases from V and 4 bases from J; junction bases left unmatched: 6. The CDR3 DNA follows: TGCAGCGTTTTGAAGGGGACAGGGGGAAACACCATATATTTT. Protein: CSVLKGTGGNTIYF. The full variable domain, completed using reference TRBV29-1 and TRBJ1-3, is SAVISQKPSRDICQRGTSLTIQCQVDSQVTMMFWYRQQPGQSLTLIATANQGSEATYESGFVIDKFPISRPNLTFSTLTVSNMSPEDSSIYLCSVLKGTGGNTIYFGEGSWLTVV.

The chain couples TRBV6-5 to TRBJ2-3, with unresolved D. Germline V gives CDR1 MNHEY, CDR2 SVGAGI. The CDR3 loop spans 13 amino acids. The ends were cut back, 6 bases at V and 1 base at J, with 8 bases in the middle. In nucleotides, the CDR3 is TGTGCCAGCAGGACTCCGGGCACAGATACGCAGTATTTT. Translated: CASRTPGTDTQYF.

V is TRBV11-2 and J is TRBJ2-2, with TRBD2 matching over 15 bases. J was trimmed by 5 bases and V by 5 bases; bases with no gene match: 3. Per germline, CDR1 SGHAT and CDR2 FQNNGV. The length of the CDR3 is 16 residues. CDR3 loop: CASSPGLAGGTGELFF. The CDR3 nucleotides read TGTGCCAGCAGCCCGGGACTAGCGGGGGGAACCGGGGAGCTGTTTTTT.

The chain uses TRBV5-6 and TRBJ1-3; 7 nucleotides line up with TRBD1. The germline V gene encodes CDR1 SGHDT and CDR2 YYEEEE. V trimming: 5 bases; J trimming: 0 bases; junction bases outside the gene matches: 2. The CDR3 runs to 14 residues. CDR3 coding DNA: TGTGCCAGCAGATCAGGGGGCTCTGGAAACACCATATATTTT. It yields the protein CASRSGGSGNTIYF.

This clone showed up just once. The chain employs TRBV5-1 and TRBJ2-5, with D possibly being TRBD1 (6 bases). This CDR3 region has 12 residues. V lost 7 bases and J 4 bases, leaving 11 bases between the germline ends. The germline gives CDR1 SGHRS, CDR2 YFSETQ. CDR3 DNA sequence: TGCGCCAGCCAACAGGGTCGAGAGACCCAGTACTTC. It translates to CASQQGRETQYF.

The chain is built from TRBV7-9 and TRBJ2-1; TRBD2 aligns across 10 bases. The germline gives CDR1 SEHNR, CDR2 FQNEAQ (reference sequence). The length of the CDR3 is 16 residues. V lost 8 bases and J lost 0; bases outside the gene matches: 7. The CDR3 DNA sequence: TGTGCCAGCGGTAGCGGGGGGATCCTCTCCTACAATGAGCAGTTCTTC. Its protein product is CASGSGGILSYNEQFF.

The rearrangement links TRBV5-1 to TRBJ2-3; D is perhaps TRBD2 (5 bases). The germline V gene has CDR1 SGHRS and CDR2 YFSETQ. V gave up 5 bases and J gave up 0 bases, with 10 bases separating them. This CDR3 contains 14 residues. The CDR3 DNA reads TGCGCCAGCAGTCTGCTAGCTAGCACAGATACGCAGTATTTT. It is translated as CASSLLASTDTQYF.